One sample yielded the 23 T cell receptor beta chains listed below, sequenced in a study of T cell responses to AZD1222 COVID-19 vaccine. Profiling relied on immunoSEQ multiplex PCR, and the TCRdb table lists in-frame clones only, not all of them. Among 120,000 or so clones listed, 84% were seen once. The material sequenced was peripheral blood, taken 28 days after the second AZD1222 dose. The receptors come from an adult who received the AZD1222 COVID-19 vaccine.

V and J are TRBV9 and TRBJ2-5; 7 bases line up with TRBD2. Germline V lookup: CDR1 SGDLS, CDR2 YYNGEE. CDR3 length: 14 residues. V shed 4 bases and J 2 bases; nucleotides not matched to a gene: 5. CDR3 region: CASSFLGGQETQYF. The CDR3 coding sequence is TGTGCCAGCAGCTTTCTGGGGGGGCAAGAGACCCAGTACTTC. The variable domain in full, completed from reference TRBV9 and TRBJ2-5, reads DSGVTQTPKHLITATGQRVTLRCSPRSGDLSVYWYQQSLDQGLQFLIQYYNGEERAKGNILERFSAQQFPDLHSELNLSSLELGDSALYFCASSFLGGQETQYFGPGTRLLVL.

The chain combines TRBV28 with TRBJ1-5, with 7 bases matching TRBD1. The CDR3 length is 16 residues. V shed 8 bases, J shed 7 bases, and the junction held 17 bases outside the gene matches. Looked up from germline, CDR1 is MDHEN and CDR2 is SYDVKM. CDR3 sequence reads: CASSLSEGALGQPQHF. The CDR3, as DNA: TGTGCCAGCTCACTCTCCGAGGGGGCGCTCGGACAGCCCCAGCATTTT.

The V and J genes are TRBV7-9 and TRBJ2-1; maybe TRBD1 (6 bases). Germline-derived CDR1 and CDR2 are SEHNR and FQNEAQ (reference sequence). Between the trimmed V and J ends, which lost 5 bases and 1 base, there was a span of 9 bases. The CDR3 covers 14 residues. The CDR3 sequence is CASSLRGSYNEQFF. CDR3 DNA: TGTGCCAGCAGCCTGAGGGGGTCCTACAATGAGCAGTTCTTC.

There are a few counts of this clone. The chain uses TRBV2 and TRBJ1-3; D gene unclear. V gave up 4 bases and J gave up 0 bases, with 13 bases separating them. The V gene's germline CDR1 is SNHLY and CDR2 FYNNEI. The CDR3 consists of 16 residues. The CDR3 reads CASSAARLLSGNTIYF. The CDR3 DNA follows: TGTGCCAGCAGTGCAGCACGGCTACTCTCTGGAAACACCATATATTTT.

This clone was counted only a few times. The V call is TRBV9, the J call TRBJ1-1, with 12 bases aligning to TRBD1. The V gene end was trimmed by 4 bases and the J gene end by 8 bases; junction bases not matched to a gene: 12. Germline CDR1 is SGDLS and CDR2 is YYNGEE. The CDR3 spans 16 residues. The CDR3 sequence: CASSQRLGQGADEAFF. The CDR3 coding sequence is TGTGCCAGCAGCCAAAGACTGGGACAGGGGGCAGACGAAGCTTTCTTT.

This clone has a single count. The rearrangement uses TRBV5-6 and TRBJ1-5; 7 nucleotides match TRBD1. CDR3 length: 18 amino acids. Unmatched junction bases numbered 15, after V lost 4 bases and J lost 2 bases. Germline V gene data show CDR1 as SGHDT and CDR2 as YYEEEE. The CDR3 sequence: CASSGGQVKGGGNQPQHF. The CDR3 DNA sequence: TGTGCCAGCAGCGGAGGACAGGTAAAGGGGGGTGGCAATCAGCCCCAGCATTTT.

The rearrangement joins TRBV14 to TRBJ1-2, with D unresolved. Between the trimmed V and J ends, which lost 1 base and 0 bases, there was a span of 9 bases. This CDR3 comprises 15 residues. The V gene's germline CDR1 is SGHDN and CDR2 FVKESK. The CDR3 protein is CASSQGLSANYGYTF. DNA of the CDR3: TGTGCCAGCAGCCAAGGCTTATCCGCTAACTATGGCTACACCTTC.

This clone is a singleton in its sample. The V and J genes are TRBV6-2 or TRBV6-3 and TRBJ1-6, with 8 bases that match TRBD1. The V gene's germline CDR1 is MNHEY and CDR2 SVGEGT. This CDR3 spans 15 amino acids. V was pared by 5 bases and J by 8 bases, with 8 bases of the junction left unmatched. The CDR3 sequence: CASSHRQGFYSPLHF. The CDR3 coding sequence is TGTGCCAGCAGTCACCGACAGGGGTTCTATTCACCCCTCCACTTT.

The V gene is TRBV5-1, the J gene TRBJ2-1; TRBD1 matches 8 bases. This CDR3 has 16 amino acids. V dropped 4 bases and J dropped 5; count of bases not matched to a gene: 11. CDR1 is SGHRS and CDR2 is YFSETQ in the germline V gene. The CDR3 loop is CASSGGQGNFDNEQFF. The CDR3 DNA reads TGCGCCAGCAGCGGAGGACAGGGTAACTTCGACAATGAGCAGTTCTTC.

V usage is TRBV3-1 (or the pseudogene TRBV3-2) and J usage is TRBJ1-6; perhaps TRBD1 as D (6 bases). Germline V gene sequence: CDR1 LGHDT, CDR2 YNNKEL (reference sequence). V was clipped by 2 bases and J by 6 bases, with 8 bases between them. The CDR3 length is 14 residues. CDR3 protein: CASSQIGGNSPLHF. In DNA form, the CDR3 reads TGTGCCAGCAGCCAAATAGGGGGTAATTCACCCCTCCACTTT.

This clone was counted once. V and J are TRBV4-2 and TRBJ1-5; 8 bases align to TRBD1. The CDR3 covers 16 residues. Germline V gene sequence: CDR1 LGHNA, CDR2 YNFKEQ. Losses at the gene ends were 2 bases for V and 6 bases for J; bases not matched to a gene: 9. CDR3 region: CASSQSARQGPQPQHF. CDR3 coding DNA: TGTGCCAGCAGCCAATCGGCCAGACAGGGGCCTCAGCCCCAGCATTTT.

This chain connects TRBV20-1 to TRBJ1-2; D uncertain. CDR3 size: 11 residues. V lost 6 bases, J lost 0 bases, and 5 bases lay in between. Germline V gene sequence: CDR1 DFQATT, CDR2 SNEGSKA (reference sequence). The CDR3 DNA reads TGCAGTGCAGGACCTAACTATGGCTACACCTTC. Its protein is CSAGPNYGYTF.

This clone was detected a few times. The chain is built from TRBV29-1 and TRBJ1-1; D is undetermined. Germline CDR1 reads SQVTM; CDR2 reads ANQGSEA. The germline V and J ends were trimmed by 5 bases and 3 bases, with 10 bases remaining between them. The CDR3 contains 12 residues. CDR3 sequence reads: CSVIGLDTEAFF. The CDR3, as DNA: TGCAGCGTTATAGGCCTGGACACTGAAGCTTTCTTT. Drawing the rest from reference TRBV29-1 and TRBJ1-1, the complete variable domain is SAVISQKPSRDICQRGTSLTIQCQVDSQVTMMFWYRQQPGQSLTLIATANQGSEATYESGFVIDKFPISRPNLTFSTLTVSNMSPEDSSIYLCSVIGLDTEAFFGQGTRLTVV.

This clone has only one observation. V gene TRBV5-4 combines with J gene TRBJ1-2, with 10 bases matching TRBD1. Germline V gene data show CDR1 as SGHNT and CDR2 as YYREEE (reference sequence). Trimming removed 3 bases from V and 4 bases from J; junction bases left unmatched: 6. This CDR3 is 15 amino acids long. The CDR3 is CASSSDRGQIYGYTF. Here the CDR3 DNA reads TGTGCCAGCAGCTCAGACAGGGGGCAAATCTATGGCTACACCTTC.

The V call is TRBV3-1 (or the pseudogene TRBV3-2), the J call TRBJ1-1; D gene ambiguous. V was clipped by 0 bases and J by 5 bases, with 10 bases between them. This CDR3 has 14 amino acids. CDR1 and CDR2 (germline): LGHDT, YNNKEL (reference sequence). This CDR3 is CASSQDISGTEAFF. The DNA of the CDR3 is TGTGCCAGCAGCCAAGATATATCGGGGACTGAAGCTTTCTTT.

The chain links TRBV7-6 to TRBJ1-2; the D gene is possibly TRBD1 (5 bases). Germline loops: CDR1 SGHVS, CDR2 FNYEAQ. The CDR3 loop spans 13 amino acids. CDR3 sequence (DNA): TGTGGTGTCTCAGGGTGGGGGTCGCATGGCTACACCTTC. This translates into CGVSGWGSHGYTF.

The chain is built from TRBV6-5 and TRBJ1-2; 8 nucleotides line up with TRBD1. CDR3 length: 15 residues. V lost 7 bases, J lost 4 bases, and 11 bases stayed unmatched. Germline CDR1 and CDR2: MNHEY and SVGAGI. The CDR3 region is CASISRTGTIYGYTF. Written as DNA, the CDR3 is TGTGCCAGCATTTCTAGGACAGGGACCATCTATGGCTACACCTTC.

This clone was picked up a small number of times. This chain links TRBV15 with TRBJ1-5; 8 bases are a match to TRBD1. V shed 2 bases and J 0 bases; nucleotides not matched to a gene: 6. Germline-derived CDR1 and CDR2 are LNHNV and YYDKDF (reference sequence). This CDR3 contains 17 residues. The CDR3 sequence is CATSRQGAPYSNQPQHF. The CDR3, as DNA: TGTGCCACCAGCAGACAGGGGGCACCTTATAGCAATCAGCCCCAGCATTTT.

The chain combines TRBV4-1 with TRBJ1-6; D is uncertain. There are 12 residues in the CDR3. Germline V gene data show CDR1 as MGHRA and CDR2 as YSYEKL. Trimming stripped 5 bases from V and 10 bases from J, with 9 bases between. CDR3 in DNA: TGCGCCAGCAGCATCCCGTACTCACCCCTCCACTTT. The encoded protein is CASSIPYSPLHF.

The chain employs TRBV28 and TRBJ1-1; D remains ambiguous. This CDR3 contains 11 residues. V was cut by 6 bases and J by 8 bases, with 10 bases left in between. Looked up from germline, CDR1 is MDHEN and CDR2 is SYDVKM. The CDR3: CASSNGLEAFF. The CDR3, as DNA: TGTGCCAGCAGCAACGGACTGGAAGCTTTCTTT. The whole variable domain, filled in from reference TRBV28 and TRBJ1-1, reads DVKVTQSSRYLVKRTGEKVFLECVQDMDHENMFWYRQDPGLGLRLIYFSYDVKMKEKGDIPEGYSVSREKKERFSLILESASTNQTSMYLCASSNGLEAFFGQGTRLTVV.

This clone was detected only once. The V call is TRBV9, the J call TRBJ1-2; tentative D call: TRBD1 (5 bases). Germline V gives CDR1 SGDLS, CDR2 YYNGEE. The CDR3 spans 14 residues. V lost 4 bases and J lost 7, with 17 bases in between. The CDR3 DNA reads as TGTGCCAGCAGCACGAGGGGTGCTGGGCGTGGCTACACCTTC. Translating it yields CASSTRGAGRGYTF.

This chain uses TRBV5-6 with TRBJ2-7; no definite D call. Trimming took off 6 bases at V and 0 bases at J, with 16 bases between the two ends. Germline-derived CDR1 and CDR2 are SGHDT and YYEEEE. There are 15 residues in the CDR3. The CDR3 region is CASNILRAISYEQYF. DNA of the CDR3: TGTGCCAGCAACATATTACGGGCCATCTCCTACGAGCAGTACTTC.

The count of this clone is one. The chain employs TRBV3-1 (or the pseudogene TRBV3-2) and TRBJ1-1; TRBD1 agrees at 7 bases. The CDR3 runs 17 residues. CDR1 and CDR2 (germline): LGHDT, YNNKEL (reference sequence). V lost 0 bases to trimming and J lost 0 bases; unmatched junction nucleotides: 7. This chain's CDR3 is CASSQETGGGLNTEAFF. The DNA of the CDR3 is TGTGCCAGCAGCCAAGAAACGGGAGGGGGCTTGAACACTGAAGCTTTCTTT.